Below are 24 T cell receptor beta chains sequenced from a single sample in a study of vaccination and CD4 T cells after COVID-19. Cultured CD4+ T cell DNA was sequenced using the Oncomine TCR Beta short-read assay. One entry per CDR3 protein, called by TCRdb with MiXCR from the PCR reads. The sample has roughly 20,000 distinct CDR3 sequences, around 60% seen once. Their recognized antigens are unknown. Documented treatment: roughly 10-day PBMC culture with coronavirus spike peptide pools or control peptides (ViraFEST assay). The sample comprised CD4+ T cells from blood, cultured in vitro. These receptors all stem from a human donor who had recovered from COVID-19.

The genes are TRBV27 and TRBJ1-1; a weak D match, TRBD1 (6 bases). The CDR3 covers 16 residues. CDR1 MNHEY and CDR2 SMNVEV come from the germline V gene (reference sequence). Trimming took off 3 bases at V and 4 bases at J, with 18 bases between the two ends. In nucleotides, the CDR3 is TGTGCCAGCAGTTTCCGCCGGGCCAGCAGGGGCACTGAAGCTTTCTTT. Residues: CASSFRRASRGTEAFF.

This chain connects TRBV20-1 to TRBJ1-4; 9 positions agree with TRBD1. The V and J ends lost 5 bases and 8 bases, in that order; junction bases with no gene match: 6. CDR1 and CDR2 (germline): DFQATT, SNEGSKA (reference sequence). There are 13 residues in the CDR3. The CDR3 DNA reads TGCAGTGCTCCGGGACAGGGTGGGGAAAAACTGTTTTTT. Its translation is CSAPGQGGEKLFF.

J is TRBJ1-1 and V is TRBV6-5; a possible D gene is TRBD1 (5 bases). With 0 bases removed from V and 0 bases from J, the gap between germline ends came to 11 bases. The germline V gene has CDR1 MNHEY and CDR2 SVGAGI. This CDR3 contains 16 residues. CDR3: CASSYSGAGMNTEAFF. CDR3 in DNA: TGTGCCAGCAGTTACTCCGGGGCCGGAATGAACACTGAAGCTTTCTTT.

The chain has TRBV12-3 or TRBV12-4 and TRBJ1-1, with TRBD1 matching 9 bases. CDR3 length: 14 amino acids. The trim removed 7 bases at V and 5 bases at J, leaving 8 bases unmatched. The chain's CDR3 is CASTYGQGRTEAFF. In DNA, the CDR3 is TGTGCCAGCACCTATGGACAGGGGAGGACTGAAGCTTTCTTT.

This clonotype was picked up one time. This sequence joins TRBV7-9 and TRBJ2-5, with TRBD1 identical over 8 bases. Germline V gene sequence: CDR1 SEHNR, CDR2 FQNEAQ (reference sequence). Trimming cost V 5 bases and J 5 bases; bases outside gene matches: 4. The CDR3 loop spans 13 amino acids. The CDR3 region has the DNA TGTGCCAGCAGCCGTACAGGGGGGGAGACCCAGTACTTC. Translation: CASSRTGGETQYF.

CDR3 amino acids: CASSLAGAGEQYF. The DNA of the CDR3 is TGTGCCAGCAGTCTAGCGGGAGCAGGCGAGCAGTACTTC. The chain employs TRBV6-1 and TRBJ2-7; 10 positions match TRBD2. Germline CDR1 reads MNHNS; CDR2 reads SASEGT. The CDR3 is 13 residues long. V trimming: 5 bases; J trimming: 6 bases; junction bases outside the gene matches: 4.

This chain links TRBV6-2 or TRBV6-3 with TRBJ1-1; possibly TRBD1 for D (6 bases). The germline CDR1 and CDR2 sequences are MNHEY and SVGEGT. CDR3 length: 14 amino acids. V lost 6 bases and J lost 4, with 15 bases in between. As DNA, the CDR3 is TGTGCCAGCAGCCTAGACAGGAAAGGCACTGAAGCTTTCTTT. Translating it yields CASSLDRKGTEAFF.

This clonotype was seen a handful of times. V and J are TRBV20-1 and TRBJ1-5; perhaps TRBD1 as D (5 bases). This CDR3 region has 14 residues. The V end lost 3 bases, the J end lost 7 bases, and 16 bases lay between the germline ends. CDR1 is DFQATT, CDR2 SNEGSKA, per germline (reference sequence). This CDR3 is CSARGRQGGQPQHF. As DNA, the CDR3 is TGCAGTGCTAGGGGGCGGCAGGGAGGACAGCCCCAGCATTTT.

The gene calls are TRBV11-1 and TRBJ2-7, with 8 bases aligning to TRBD2. The CDR3 consists of 15 residues. Germline CDR1 reads SGHAT; CDR2 reads FQDESV (reference sequence). The V and J ends lost 2 bases and 0 bases, in that order; junction bases with no gene match: 3. The CDR3 DNA sequence: TGTGCCAGCAGCTTAACTAGCGGTAGCTCCTACGAGCAGTACTTC. This translates into CASSLTSGSSYEQYF.

This clonotype has a handful of counts. The genes are TRBV7-8 and TRBJ1-1, with TRBD1 matching over 8 bases. Unmatched junction bases numbered 3, after V lost 2 bases and J lost 1 base. This CDR3 is 15 amino acids long. From germline, CDR1 is SGHVS and CDR2 FQNEAQ. The CDR3 sequence: CASSLRGQGNTEAFF. The CDR3, as DNA: TGTGCCAGCAGCTTACGCGGACAGGGGAACACTGAAGCTTTCTTT.

The chain is built from TRBV10-3 and TRBJ2-7; the match to TRBD1 covers 7 bases. Per germline, CDR1 ENHRY and CDR2 SYGVKD. V lost 7 bases and J lost 2; bases outside the gene matches: 5. This CDR3 is 13 amino acids long. In DNA, the CDR3 is TGTGCCATCATGCGACAGGGTACCTACGAGCAGTACTTC. The encoded protein is CAIMRQGTYEQYF.

This chain connects TRBV7-2 to TRBJ1-6, with TRBD1 as a possible D gene (6 bases). Germline V CDR1 and CDR2: SGHTA, FQGNSA. The CDR3 extends over 15 amino acids. The V gene lost 2 bases and the J gene lost 6 bases, with 11 bases spanning the gap. CDR3 loop: CASSLQGHPNSPLHF. In nucleotides, the CDR3 is TGTGCCAGCAGCTTACAGGGACACCCTAATTCACCCCTCCACTTT.

The rearrangement uses TRBV6-5 and TRBJ1-3; D uncertain. The length of the CDR3 is 14 residues. Germline loops: CDR1 MNHEY, CDR2 SVGAGI. V lost 2 bases to trimming and J lost 3 bases, with 8 bases between them. The CDR3 loop is CASSYMGSGNTIYF. CDR3 in DNA: TGTGCCAGCAGTTACATGGGGAGTGGAAACACCATATATTTT.

In this sample, this clonotype turned up once. This sequence joins TRBV5-4 and TRBJ1-3; D is possibly TRBD1 (6 bases). Germline V gene lookup returns CDR1 SGHNT and CDR2 YYREEE (reference sequence). V was shortened by 3 bases and J by 8 bases, with 12 bases between the two germline ends. The CDR3 is 13 amino acids. The CDR3 spells CASSSGGTDTIYF. The CDR3 coding sequence is TGTGCCAGCAGCTCGGGGGGCACGGACACCATATATTTT.

J is TRBJ1-1 and V is TRBV6-5, with a possible D match to TRBD1 (5 bases). The V and J ends lost 6 bases and 0 bases respectively, with 17 bases between them. CDR3 length: 16 amino acids. Germline CDR1 and CDR2: MNHEY and SVGAGI. This CDR3 is CASSYGAAVLNTEAFF. In DNA, the CDR3 is TGTGCCAGCAGCTACGGGGCAGCAGTATTGAACACTGAAGCTTTCTTT.

V is TRBV6-1 and J is TRBJ1-1, with 8 nucleotides matching TRBD1. J gave up 4 bases and V 4 bases, and 11 bases lay outside the gene matches. The CDR3 has 16 residues. Germline lookup yields CDR1 MNHNS and CDR2 SASEGT. The CDR3 reads CASSAIIGQGSTEAFF. CDR3 bases: TGTGCCAGCAGTGCGATAATCGGACAGGGAAGCACTGAAGCTTTCTTT.

There are a few counts of this clonotype. The chain is built from TRBV12-5 and TRBJ2-5, with 8 bases fitting TRBD2. Germline loops: CDR1 LGHNT, CDR2 FRNRAP. The CDR3 is 19 amino acids. V trimming: 0 bases; J trimming: 5 bases; junction bases outside the gene matches: 17. CDR3 protein: CASGLVALGRGARGETQYF. For the CDR3, the DNA is TGTGCTAGTGGTTTGGTAGCCCTCGGGAGGGGGGCGCGTGGGGAGACCCAGTACTTC.

The chain links TRBV7-2 to TRBJ2-5; D call uncertain. Germline V gene data show CDR1 as SGHTA and CDR2 as FQGNSA. The CDR3 covers 13 residues. The germline V and J ends were trimmed by 2 bases and 8 bases, with 12 bases remaining between them. The CDR3, as DNA: TGTGCCAGCAGCTTAAAGGGTCTGGGTACCCAGTACTTC. This codes for CASSLKGLGTQYF.

V usage is TRBV20-1 and J usage is TRBJ2-2; TRBD2 is a possible D gene (6 bases). The germline V and J ends were trimmed by 1 base and 2 bases, with 11 bases remaining between them. CDR3 size: 15 residues. Germline V gene lookup returns CDR1 DFQATT and CDR2 SNEGSKA (reference sequence). The CDR3: CSARVGSFNTGELFF. CDR3 in DNA: TGCAGTGCTAGAGTCGGGAGTTTTAACACCGGGGAGCTGTTTTTT.

This chain connects TRBV11-3 to TRBJ1-4; 7 bases are shared with TRBD1. Germline-derived CDR1 and CDR2 are SGHNT and YENEEA. The CDR3 sequence is 15 residues long. J gave up 0 bases and V 5 bases, and 3 bases lay outside the gene matches. For the CDR3, the DNA is TGTGCCAGCAGCCCTACAGGGGCAACTAATGAAAAACTGTTTTTT. Translating gives CASSPTGATNEKLFF.

This chain links TRBV5-4 with TRBJ2-1, with 12 nucleotides matching TRBD2. Germline V gene data show CDR1 as SGHNT and CDR2 as YYREEE (reference sequence). The CDR3 is 16 amino acids. With 4 bases clipped from V and 5 bases from J, the junction kept 7 bases outside the gene matches. The CDR3 loop is CASSIGLAGNNNEQFF. Here the CDR3 DNA reads TGTGCCAGCAGCATAGGACTAGCGGGAAACAACAATGAGCAGTTCTTC.

The genes are TRBV30 and TRBJ1-2; D not certain. CDR1 is GTSNPN and CDR2 is SVGIG in the germline V gene (reference sequence). V was trimmed by 1 base and J by 4 bases, leaving 10 bases between them. CDR3 length equals 13 residues. CDR3 sequence reads: CAWSDEQSYGYTF. CDR3 DNA sequence: TGTGCCTGGAGTGATGAACAGTCCTATGGCTACACCTTC.

There are a few counts of this clonotype. This chain uses TRBV10-3 with TRBJ2-7; D may be TRBD1 (5 bases). CDR3 length: 17 amino acids. Per the germline V gene, CDR1 is ENHRY and CDR2 is SYGVKD. V lost 0 bases to trimming and J lost 0 bases, with 15 bases between them. CDR3 sequence (DNA): TGTGCCATCAGTGAGTCTGGCAGGGCTAGTGTCTCCTACGAGCAGTACTTC. Translated: CAISESGRASVSYEQYF.

The CDR3 DNA sequence: TGTGCCAGCAGCCGGGACTCTCCAACGCAGTATTTT. It is translated as CASSRDSPTQYF. This chain links TRBV7-9 with TRBJ2-3, with D tentatively TRBD2 (6 bases). Germline V gene data show CDR1 as SEHNR and CDR2 as FQNEAQ (reference sequence). V was clipped by 5 bases and J by 9 bases, with 12 bases between them. There are 12 residues in the CDR3.